The clone carrying this TCR beta chain was observed a few times. What it recognizes is unknown. The sample belongs to a study of T cells in Graves' hyperthyroidism and ophthalmopathy. General study results and limits: The model forecast ophthalmopathy, anticipating it by a median around 6.9 months before onset. Most thyroid clonotypes with frequency above 0.001 were detected in blood.

This CDR3 is 15 amino acids long. Germline V gives CDR1 MNHEY, CDR2 SMNVEV (reference sequence). V was clipped by 4 bases and J by 7 bases; unmatched bases: 7. Exclusion followed for patients with uncontrolled infection, other autoimmune disease, pregnancy or lactation. TCR beta CDR3 sequences were amplified from RNA transcripts. An initial round of RT-PCR targeting the TCR CDR3 relied on the HTBI primer set. One entry per CDR3 protein, called by TCRdb with MiXCR from the multiplex PCR reads. Here the sample spans around 270,000 distinct CDR3 sequences, around 19% being singletons. The TCR sequence derives from a man in his forties or fifties with Graves' ophthalmopathy. J is TRBJ2-1 and V is TRBV27, with 10 bases fitting TRBD1. Sequenced input: blood. The CDR3 here is CASSSLRTGGNEQFF. The DNA for the CDR3 is TGTGCCAGCAGTTCCCTAAGGACAGGGGGTAATGAGCAGTTCTTC.